This T cell receptor beta chain was captured in a study of identical twins. A universal primer binding site was introduced by template switching. The final cDNA contained unique molecular identifiers. TCRdb analysed the 5' RACE reads with MiXCR anew, one entry per CDR3 protein. The sample has 220,000 or so distinct CDR3 sequences; roughly 7% are singletons. Points from the study as a whole: Sequences that were beta out-of-frame showed weaker excess twin sharing. Cord blood beta clonotypes present at high abundance carried fewer insertions; no such pattern appeared in memory repertoires. In monozygotic twins, models underestimated the sharing of out-of-frame TCR alpha.

Details on this clonotype: The antigen is not known.

This CDR3 contains 16 residues. Trimming stripped 3 bases from V and 8 bases from J, with 20 bases between. CDR1 MGHDK and CDR2 SYGVNS come from the germline V gene. A further study also used this sample, focusing on yellow fever vaccine responses in identical twins.

The source material was memory (CD45RO+) T cells sorted from blood. V is TRBV25-1 and J is TRBJ2-1; no definite D call. This receptor was taken from a young woman in good health. The CDR3 here is CASSDPDSPPTDEQFF. Here the CDR3 DNA reads TGTGCCAGCAGTGATCCCGACTCCCCCCCTACCGATGAGCAGTTCTTC.